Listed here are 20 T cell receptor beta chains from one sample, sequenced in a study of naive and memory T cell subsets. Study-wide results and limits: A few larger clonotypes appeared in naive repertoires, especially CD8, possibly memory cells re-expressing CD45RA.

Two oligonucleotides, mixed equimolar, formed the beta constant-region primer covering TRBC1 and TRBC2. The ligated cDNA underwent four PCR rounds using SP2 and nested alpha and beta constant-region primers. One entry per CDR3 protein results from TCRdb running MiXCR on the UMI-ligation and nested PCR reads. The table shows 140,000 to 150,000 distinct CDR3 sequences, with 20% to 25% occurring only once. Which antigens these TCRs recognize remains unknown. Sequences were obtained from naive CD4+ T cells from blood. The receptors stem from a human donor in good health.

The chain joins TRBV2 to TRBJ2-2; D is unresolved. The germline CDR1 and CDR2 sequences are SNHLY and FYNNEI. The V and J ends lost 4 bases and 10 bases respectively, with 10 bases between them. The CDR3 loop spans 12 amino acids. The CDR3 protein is CASSVGSSELFF. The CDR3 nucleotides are TGTGCCAGCAGTGTCGGCAGCTCGGAGCTGTTTTTT.

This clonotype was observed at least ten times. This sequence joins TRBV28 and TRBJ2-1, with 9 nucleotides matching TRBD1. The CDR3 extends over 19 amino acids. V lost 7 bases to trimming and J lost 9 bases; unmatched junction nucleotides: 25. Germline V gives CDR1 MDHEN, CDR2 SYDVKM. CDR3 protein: CASTPGQGRLVGGRVEQFF. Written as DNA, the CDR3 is TGTGCCAGCACCCCGGGACAGGGCAGACTAGTCGGGGGGAGAGTTGAGCAGTTCTTC.

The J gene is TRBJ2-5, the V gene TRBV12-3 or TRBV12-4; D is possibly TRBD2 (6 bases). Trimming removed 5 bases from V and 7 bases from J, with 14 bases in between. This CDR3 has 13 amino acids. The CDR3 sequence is CASSPTGEGTQYF. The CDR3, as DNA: TGTGCCAGCAGTCCGACGGGAGAAGGGACCCAGTACTTC.

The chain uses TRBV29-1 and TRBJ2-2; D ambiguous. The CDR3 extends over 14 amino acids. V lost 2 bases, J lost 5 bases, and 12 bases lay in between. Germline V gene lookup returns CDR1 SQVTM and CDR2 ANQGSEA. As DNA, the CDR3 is TGCAGCGTTGAAAAGGGAATTGGGACCGGGGAGCTGTTTTTT. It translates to CSVEKGIGTGELFF.

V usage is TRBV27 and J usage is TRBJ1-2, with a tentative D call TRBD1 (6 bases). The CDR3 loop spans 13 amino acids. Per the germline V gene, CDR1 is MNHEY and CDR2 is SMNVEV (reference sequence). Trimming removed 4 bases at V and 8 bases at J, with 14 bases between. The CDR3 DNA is TGTGCCAGCAGTTCGCACAGGGAGGGGGGCTACACCTTC. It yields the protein CASSSHREGGYTF.

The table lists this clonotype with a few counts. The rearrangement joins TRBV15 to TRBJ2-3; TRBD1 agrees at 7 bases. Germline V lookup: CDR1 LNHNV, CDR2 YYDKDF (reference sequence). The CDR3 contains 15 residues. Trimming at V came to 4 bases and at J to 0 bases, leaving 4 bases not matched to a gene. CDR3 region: CATSTTGQSTDTQYF. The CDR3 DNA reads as TGTGCCACCAGCACAACGGGACAGAGCACAGATACGCAGTATTTT.

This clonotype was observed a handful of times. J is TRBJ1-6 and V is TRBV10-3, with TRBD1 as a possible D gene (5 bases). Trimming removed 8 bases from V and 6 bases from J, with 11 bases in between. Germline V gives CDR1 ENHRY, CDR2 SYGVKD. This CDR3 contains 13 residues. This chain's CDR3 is CAIGAGLNSPLHF. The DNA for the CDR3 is TGTGCCATCGGTGCAGGGCTTAATTCACCCCTCCACTTT.

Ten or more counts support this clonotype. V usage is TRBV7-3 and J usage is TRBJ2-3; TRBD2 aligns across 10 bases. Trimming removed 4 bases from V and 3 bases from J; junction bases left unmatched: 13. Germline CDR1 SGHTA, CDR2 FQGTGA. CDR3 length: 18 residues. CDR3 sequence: CASSSMHLAGVSTDTQYF. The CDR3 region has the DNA TGTGCCAGCAGCTCGATGCATCTAGCGGGAGTTTCTACAGATACGCAGTATTTT.

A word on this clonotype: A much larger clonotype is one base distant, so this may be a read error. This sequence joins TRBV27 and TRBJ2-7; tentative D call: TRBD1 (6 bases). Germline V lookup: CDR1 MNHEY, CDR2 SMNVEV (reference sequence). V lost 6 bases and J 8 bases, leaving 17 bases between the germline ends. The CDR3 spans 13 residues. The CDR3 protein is CASSPRTVRKQYF. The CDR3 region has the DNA TGTGCCAGCAGCCCCAGGACAGTCAGAAAGCAGTACTTC.

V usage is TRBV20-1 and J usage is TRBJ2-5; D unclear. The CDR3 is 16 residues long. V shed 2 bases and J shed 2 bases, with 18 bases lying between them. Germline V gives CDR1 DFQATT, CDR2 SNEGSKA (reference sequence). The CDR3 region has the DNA TGCAGTGCTAGACCTCACCGGGCAGGTTATCAAGAGACCCAGTACTTC. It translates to CSARPHRAGYQETQYF.

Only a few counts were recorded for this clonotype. The CDR3 loop is CASSLRSRQSTDTQYF. The CDR3 bases are TGTGCCAGCAGCCTTCGGTCGAGGCAAAGCACAGATACGCAGTATTTT. The V call is TRBV4-2, the J call TRBJ2-3; D is unresolved. The V and J ends lost 4 bases and 0 bases respectively, with 14 bases between them. The CDR3 runs 16 residues. CDR1 is LGHNA and CDR2 is YNFKEQ in the germline V gene.

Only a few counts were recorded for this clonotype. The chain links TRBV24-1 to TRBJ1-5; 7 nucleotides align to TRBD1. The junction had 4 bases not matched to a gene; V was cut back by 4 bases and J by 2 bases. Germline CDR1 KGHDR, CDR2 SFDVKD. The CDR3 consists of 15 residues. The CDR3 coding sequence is TGTGCCACCAGTGACCAGGGGACAGGCAATCAGCCCCAGCATTTT. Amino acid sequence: CATSDQGTGNQPQHF.

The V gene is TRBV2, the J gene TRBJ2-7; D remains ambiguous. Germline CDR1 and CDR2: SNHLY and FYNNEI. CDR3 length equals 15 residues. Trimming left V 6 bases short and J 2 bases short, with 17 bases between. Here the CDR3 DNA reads TGTGCCAGCAGGGGTAACAGAAATCCAACCTACGAGCAGTACTTC. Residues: CASRGNRNPTYEQYF.

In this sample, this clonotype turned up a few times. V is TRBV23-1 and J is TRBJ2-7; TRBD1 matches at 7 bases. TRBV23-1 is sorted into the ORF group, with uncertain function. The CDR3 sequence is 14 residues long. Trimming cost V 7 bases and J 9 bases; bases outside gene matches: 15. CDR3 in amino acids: CASTPNRGARGQYF. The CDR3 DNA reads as TGCGCCAGCACTCCAAACAGGGGCGCACGAGGGCAGTACTTC.

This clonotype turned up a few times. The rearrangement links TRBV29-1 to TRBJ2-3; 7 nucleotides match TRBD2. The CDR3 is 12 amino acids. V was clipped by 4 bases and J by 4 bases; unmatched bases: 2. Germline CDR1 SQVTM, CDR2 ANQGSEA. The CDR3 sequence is CSVGLAADTQYF. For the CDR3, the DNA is TGCAGCGTTGGACTAGCCGCAGATACGCAGTATTTT.

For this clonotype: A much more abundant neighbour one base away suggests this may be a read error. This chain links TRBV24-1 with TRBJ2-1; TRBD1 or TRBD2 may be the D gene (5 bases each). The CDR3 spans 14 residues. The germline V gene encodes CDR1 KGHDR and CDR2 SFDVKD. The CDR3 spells CATGDPGRNNEQFF. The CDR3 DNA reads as TGTGCCACCGGTGATCCGGGACGGAACAATGAGCAGTTCTTC.

CDR3 DNA sequence: TGTGCCAGCAGAAGCCTAGCGGGAGTTGATCATGAGCAGTTCTTC. Amino acids: CASRSLAGVDHEQFF. This sequence joins TRBV7-9 and TRBJ2-1, with TRBD2 matching over 10 bases. The germline CDR1 and CDR2 sequences are SEHNR and FQNEAQ (reference sequence). The CDR3 is made up of 15 amino acids. Losses at the gene ends were 6 bases for V and 8 bases for J; bases not matched to a gene: 10.

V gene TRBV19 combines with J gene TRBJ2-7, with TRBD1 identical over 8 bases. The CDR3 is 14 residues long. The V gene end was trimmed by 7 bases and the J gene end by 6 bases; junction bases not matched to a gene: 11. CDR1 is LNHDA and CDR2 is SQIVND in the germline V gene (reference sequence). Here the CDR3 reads CASKKDRVTSEQYF. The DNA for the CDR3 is TGTGCCAGTAAGAAGGACAGGGTAACCTCCGAGCAGTACTTC.

The CDR3 loop is CSAPGRQGATGANVLTF. The CDR3 bases are TGCAGTGCCCCGGGGAGGCAGGGGGCGACGGGGGCCAACGTCCTGACTTTC. The V gene is TRBV20-1, the J gene TRBJ2-6, with 8 bases identical to TRBD1. The CDR3 is made up of 17 amino acids. Per the germline V gene, CDR1 is DFQATT and CDR2 is SNEGSKA (reference sequence). The junction had 14 bases not matched to a gene; V was cut back by 6 bases and J by 4 bases.

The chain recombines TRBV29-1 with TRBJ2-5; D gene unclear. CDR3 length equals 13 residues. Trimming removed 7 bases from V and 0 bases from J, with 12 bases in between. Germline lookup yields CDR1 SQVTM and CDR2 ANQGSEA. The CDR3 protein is CSARPANQETQYF. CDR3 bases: TGCAGCGCCCGACCAGCGAACCAAGAGACCCAGTACTTC.